This TCR beta chain was profiled in a study of T cell changes during pregnancy in multiple sclerosis. Assay used: immunoSEQ multiplex PCR; TCRdb lists only in-frame clones, some missing. The repertoire has 50,000 to 60,000 clones, just over 90% of them found once; the top ten carry more than 2%. The ends were cut back, 4 bases at V and 0 bases at J, with 22 bases in the middle. This CDR3 comprises 20 residues. Germline V gene data show CDR1 as LGHNT and CDR2 as FRNRAP. Material: peripheral blood, obtained in the first trimester of pregnancy. The chain links TRBV12-5 to TRBJ1-6; D is unresolved. The origin of this receptor is a female donor in good health, enrolled as a control in a pregnancy study. CDR3 protein: CASGYVSGSTISSYNSPLHF. In nucleotides, the CDR3 is TGTGCTAGTGGTTACGTCTCGGGGAGTACCATCAGCTCCTATAATTCACCCCTCCACTTT.